These 30 T cell receptor beta chains were all obtained from the same sample, sequenced in a study of cytomegalovirus exposure and HLA in healthy donors. PCR primers comprised 60 Vbeta and 13 Jbeta primers. Generated by immunoSEQ multiplex PCR, the TCRdb table keeps only in-frame clones and is missing some. The sample shows approximately 270,000 clones, 80% of them seen only once. The sequenced material came from PBMCs. The origin of the receptors is a girl aged 2-10 years in good health and CMV-seronegative.

This clone was observed once. The V gene is TRBV30, the J gene TRBJ2-1; 7 nucleotides match TRBD1. From germline, CDR1 is GTSNPN and CDR2 SVGIG (reference sequence). The CDR3 is made up of 14 amino acids. V lost 8 bases, J lost 4 bases, and 11 bases stayed unmatched. The CDR3 loop reads CAAHRDRGYNEQFF. CDR3 DNA: TGTGCCGCACACCGGGACAGAGGATACAATGAGCAGTTCTTC.

This rearrangement joins TRBV19 to TRBJ1-6; D is undetermined. Looked up from germline, CDR1 is LNHDA and CDR2 is SQIVND (reference sequence). The CDR3 extends over 12 amino acids. V gave up 7 bases and J gave up 14 bases, with 15 bases separating them. The CDR3 region has the DNA TGTGCCAGTACGGCGAGCGGAGGAACCCTCCACTTT. It translates to CASTASGGTLHF.

The chain joins TRBV9 to TRBJ1-2; a possible D gene is TRBD1 (6 bases). Germline CDR1 SGDLS, CDR2 YYNGEE. V lost 4 bases and J 4 bases, leaving 20 bases between the germline ends. CDR3 length: 16 amino acids. The CDR3 DNA is TGTGCCAGCAGCCCTCGGACAGACGGGGGGCCCTATGGCTACACCTTC. The encoded protein is CASSPRTDGGPYGYTF.

There are a few counts of this clone. This chain uses TRBV6-1 with TRBJ2-1, with 8 bases identical to TRBD2. V was clipped by 0 bases and J by 15 bases; unmatched bases: 19. Per germline, CDR1 MNHNS and CDR2 SASEGT. The CDR3 consists of 17 residues. The CDR3 loop reads CASSEAGWRNSGDHVFF. DNA of the CDR3: TGTGCCAGCAGTGAAGCGGGATGGCGTAATAGCGGGGACCATGTGTTCTTC.

Comment on this clone: The junction differs from germline at one of its ends, possibly a read error. The genes are TRBV7-9 and TRBJ2-2; 12 nucleotides align to TRBD2. The germline V gene encodes CDR1 SEHNR and CDR2 FQNEAQ (reference sequence). The CDR3 has 14 residues. CDR3: CSSERLAGAGELFF. Here the CDR3 DNA reads TGTTCCAGCGAAAGACTAGCGGGAGCCGGGGAGCTGTTTTTT.

V is TRBV19 and J is TRBJ2-1, with 13 bases fitting TRBD2. V was pared by 4 bases and J by 13 bases, with 19 bases of the junction left unmatched. The length of the CDR3 is 18 residues. Germline-derived CDR1 and CDR2 are LNHDA and SQIVND (reference sequence). The DNA of the CDR3 is TGTGCCAGTAGTAGTAGTACTAGCGGGAGGGTTTCGTTTGGGGAACAGTTCTTC. The encoded protein is CASSSSTSGRVSFGEQFF.

This chain joins TRBV7-9 and TRBJ1-3; D is undetermined. This CDR3 has 15 amino acids. Deletions cut 2 bases from V and 0 bases from J, with 8 bases between. Germline CDR1 and CDR2: SEHNR and FQNEAQ (reference sequence). The CDR3, as DNA: TGTGCCAGCAGCTTATTGTCGGGCTCTGGAAACACCATATATTTT. Protein product: CASSLLSGSGNTIYF. Supplemented by reference TRBV7-9 and TRBJ1-3, the full variable domain reads DTGVSQNPRHKITKRGQNVTFRCDPISEHNRLYWYRQTLGQGPEFLTYFQNEAQLEKSRLLSDRFSAERPKGSFSTLEIQRTEQGDSAMYLCASSLLSGSGNTIYFGEGSWLTVV.

V gene TRBV6-5 combines with J gene TRBJ1-3; tentatively, D is TRBD1 (6 bases). With 5 bases removed from V and 5 bases from J, the gap between germline ends came to 16 bases. The CDR3 runs 15 residues. Per the germline V gene, CDR1 is MNHEY and CDR2 is SVGAGI. CDR3 sequence reads: CASSPGQGNRNTIYF. The CDR3 coding sequence is TGTGCCAGCAGTCCGGGACAAGGGAATCGAAACACCATATATTTT.

The rearrangement links TRBV9 to TRBJ2-3, with D uncertain. Germline lookup yields CDR1 SGDLS and CDR2 YYNGEE. The CDR3 totals 13 residues. V lost 1 base to trimming and J lost 2 bases, with 5 bases between them. In nucleotides, the CDR3 is TGTGCCAGCAGCGTAATCTACACAGATACGCAGTATTTT. It is translated as CASSVIYTDTQYF.

The table lists this clone with a few counts. The J gene is TRBJ1-2, the V gene TRBV9; TRBD1 is a possible D gene (5 bases). CDR1 and CDR2 from the germline V gene are SGDLS and YYNGEE. The V end lost 4 bases, the J end lost 2 bases, and 15 bases lay between the germline ends. There are 15 residues in the CDR3. CDR3 protein: CASSPSGVGNYGYTF. In DNA form, the CDR3 reads TGTGCCAGCAGCCCATCGGGGGTGGGGAACTATGGCTACACCTTC.

This clone appeared once. This rearrangement joins TRBV7-8 to TRBJ2-7; TRBD1 is a possible D gene (6 bases). This CDR3 comprises 12 residues. Trimming pared 4 bases from V and 4 bases from J, leaving 8 bases between. The germline gives CDR1 SGHVS, CDR2 FQNEAQ. The CDR3 here is CASSWTDYEQYF. The DNA for the CDR3 is TGTGCCAGCAGCTGGACAGATTACGAGCAGTACTTC.

The V gene is TRBV19, the J gene TRBJ2-7; D call uncertain. The germline V and J ends were trimmed by 3 bases and 0 bases, with 12 bases remaining between them. The CDR3 sequence is 15 residues long. Germline-derived CDR1 and CDR2 are LNHDA and SQIVND (reference sequence). In nucleotides, the CDR3 is TGTGCCAGTAGTATCGGAGCTTACGGCTCCTACGAGCAGTACTTC. The encoded protein is CASSIGAYGSYEQYF.

The table lists this clone with a count of one. The chain combines TRBV9 with TRBJ2-3; 13 positions match TRBD2. Germline CDR1 and CDR2: SGDLS and YYNGEE. Trimming removed 3 bases from V and 6 bases from J; junction bases left unmatched: 4. The CDR3 runs to 15 residues. CDR3 sequence: CASSALAGGRDTQYF. In DNA, the CDR3 is TGTGCCAGCAGCGCACTAGCGGGGGGGCGTGATACGCAGTATTTT.

CDR3 sequence reads: CASSWWDRGRETQYF. In DNA form, the CDR3 reads TGTGCCAGCAGCTGGTGGGACAGGGGGCGGGAGACCCAGTACTTC. This sequence joins TRBV13 and TRBJ2-5; 12 bases map to TRBD1. CDR1 is PRHDT, CDR2 FYEKMQ, per germline (reference sequence). CDR3 length equals 15 residues. After removal of 4 bases from V and 5 bases from J, the junction contained 5 bases not matched to a gene.

This clone occurred a few times. This chain connects TRBV11-1 to TRBJ1-1, with 10 bases matching TRBD1. CDR3 length equals 17 residues. Germline CDR1 and CDR2: SGHAT and FQDESV (reference sequence). V lost 7 bases to trimming and J lost 0 bases; unmatched junction nucleotides: 11. The CDR3 DNA follows: TGTGCCAGCACCGCCGGGTGGGACAGGGGATTGAACACTGAAGCTTTCTTT. Translated: CASTAGWDRGLNTEAFF.

The rearrangement uses TRBV28 and TRBJ2-1, with 14 bases that match TRBD2. CDR1 is MDHEN and CDR2 is SYDVKM in the germline V gene. With 3 bases clipped from V and 0 bases from J, the junction kept 16 bases outside the gene matches. This CDR3 comprises 22 residues. The CDR3 bases are TGTGCCAGCAGTTTCCGACTCCTCAGACTAGCGGGGGGGAGGAGCTCCTACAATGAGCAGTTCTTC. This gives the protein CASSFRLLRLAGGRSSYNEQFF.

Only one count was recorded for this clone. The chain combines TRBV2 with TRBJ2-1; no clear D gene. Germline V lookup: CDR1 SNHLY, CDR2 FYNNEI. V was shortened by 2 bases and J by 9 bases, with 11 bases between the two germline ends. The CDR3 spans 13 residues. The CDR3 is CASSEWHPTEQFF. In DNA form, the CDR3 reads TGTGCCAGCAGTGAATGGCATCCCACTGAGCAGTTCTTC. Based on the CDR3 plus reference TRBV2 and TRBJ2-1, the full variable domain is EPEVTQTPSHQVTQMGQEVILRCVPISNHLYFYWYRQILGQKVEFLVSFYNNEISEKSEIFDDQFSVERPDGSNFTLKIRSTKLEDSAMYFCASSEWHPTEQFFGPGTRLTVL.

This chain links TRBV10-3 with TRBJ1-4; D is ambiguous. The CDR3 extends over 16 amino acids. The germline V gene has CDR1 ENHRY and CDR2 SYGVKD. Trimming removed 3 bases from V and 3 bases from J, with 14 bases in between. This chain's CDR3 is CAISDPRGAPNEKLFF. CDR3 in DNA: TGTGCCATCAGTGACCCCCGGGGAGCGCCTAATGAAAAACTGTTTTTT.

The chain employs TRBV27 and TRBJ2-3, with D possibly being TRBD2 (5 bases). Germline V gene sequence: CDR1 MNHEY, CDR2 SMNVEV (reference sequence). Trimming left V 3 bases short and J 0 bases short, with 13 bases between. The CDR3 runs 16 residues. The CDR3 sequence: CASSFGGYTSTDTQYF. The DNA for the CDR3 is TGTGCCAGCAGTTTTGGAGGTTATACTAGCACAGATACGCAGTATTTT.

The chain links TRBV27 to TRBJ2-7; no clear D gene. Germline CDR1 and CDR2: MNHEY and SMNVEV (reference sequence). Trimming pared 8 bases from V and 3 bases from J, leaving 8 bases between. The CDR3 consists of 11 residues. CDR3 in DNA: TGTGCCAGCCAAGAGAACTACGAGCAGTACTTC. Translating it yields CASQENYEQYF.

The J gene is TRBJ2-7, the V gene TRBV2; D gene ambiguous. This CDR3 has 11 amino acids. The germline gives CDR1 SNHLY, CDR2 FYNNEI. The V gene lost 4 bases and the J gene lost 6 bases, with 7 bases spanning the gap. The CDR3 loop is CASSGLSEQYF. The CDR3 nucleotides are TGTGCCAGCAGTGGCCTCAGCGAGCAGTACTTC.

CDR3 loop: CAISESGGRAYNEQFF. Written as DNA, the CDR3 is TGTGCCATCAGTGAGTCTGGCGGGAGGGCCTACAATGAGCAGTTCTTC. The genes are TRBV10-3 and TRBJ2-1; 9 bases align to TRBD2. This CDR3 spans 16 amino acids. The germline V gene has CDR1 ENHRY and CDR2 SYGVKD. V lost 0 bases and J lost 2; bases outside the gene matches: 2.

This chain joins TRBV27 and TRBJ2-1; TRBD1 matches 7 bases. V was pared by 7 bases and J by 7 bases, with 19 bases of the junction left unmatched. Germline V gene lookup returns CDR1 MNHEY and CDR2 SMNVEV (reference sequence). The CDR3 is 17 amino acids. The CDR3 sequence is CASTWKGQNFFLNEQFF. CDR3 sequence (DNA): TGTGCCAGCACCTGGAAGGGACAGAACTTTTTCTTAAATGAGCAGTTCTTC.

The V gene is TRBV5-6, the J gene TRBJ2-7; a weak D match, TRBD1 (6 bases). This CDR3 spans 18 amino acids. The V gene's germline CDR1 is SGHDT and CDR2 YYEEEE. Trimming took off 0 bases at V and 1 base at J, with 20 bases between the two ends. The CDR3 DNA is TGTGCCAGCAGCTTGGATGGTTATCGGGCAGACAGGTCCTACGAGCAGTACTTC. This gives the protein CASSLDGYRADRSYEQYF.

V and J are TRBV5-1 and TRBJ2-5; possible D gene TRBD1, 7 bases. CDR1 is SGHRS and CDR2 is YFSETQ in the germline V gene. V lost 4 bases and J 1 base, leaving 20 bases between the germline ends. The CDR3 consists of 17 residues. Here the CDR3 reads CASSPPGGRGAQETQYF. CDR3 in DNA: TGCGCCAGCAGCCCCCCCGGGGGCAGGGGGGCCCAAGAGACCCAGTACTTC.

This clone occurred once. The chain links TRBV2 to TRBJ2-2, with TRBD1 identical over 7 bases. There are 15 residues in the CDR3. CDR1 SNHLY and CDR2 FYNNEI come from the germline V gene. V was pared by 7 bases and J by 0 bases, with 5 bases of the junction left unmatched. DNA of the CDR3: TGTGCCAGCAACGACAGGGTCGCGAACACCGGGGAGCTGTTTTTT. Its translation: CASNDRVANTGELFF.

In regard to this clone: Mismatch with germline at one junction end may stem from a read error. This chain links TRBV19 with TRBJ2-7; the match to TRBD2 covers 13 bases. The CDR3 runs 14 residues. CDR1 is LNHDA and CDR2 is SQIVND in the germline V gene (reference sequence). The CDR3 DNA sequence: TGTGCCAGTAGTACAGGACTAGCGGGGGAACTTGCCGTTTTC. Its protein is CASSTGLAGELAVF. Variable domain in full (rest from reference TRBV19 and TRBJ2-7): DGGITQSPKYLFRKEGQNVTLSCEQNLNHDAMYWYRQDPGQGLRLIYYSQIVNDFQKGDIAEGYSVSREKKESFPLTVTSAQKNPTAFYLCASSTGLAGELAVFGPGTRLTVT.

The gene calls are TRBV13 and TRBJ1-1; D is possibly TRBD1 (5 bases). There are 15 residues in the CDR3. CDR1 is PRHDT and CDR2 is FYEKMQ in the germline V gene (reference sequence). V was pared by 5 bases and J by 4 bases, with 17 bases between. The CDR3 is CASSQGPGRGTEAFF. As DNA, the CDR3 is TGTGCCAGCAGCCAGGGCCCTGGAAGGGGCACTGAAGCTTTCTTT.

V usage is TRBV27 and J usage is TRBJ2-3, with 11 bases aligning to TRBD2. J gave up 4 bases and V 7 bases, and 10 bases lay outside the gene matches. Germline V gives CDR1 MNHEY, CDR2 SMNVEV (reference sequence). This CDR3 contains 16 residues. The CDR3 loop reads CASMSYSGRDPDTQYF. The CDR3 DNA reads TGTGCCAGCATGTCATATAGCGGGAGGGACCCAGATACGCAGTATTTT.

This clone occurred once. The CDR3 coding sequence is TGTGCCAGCAGTTCTACGCCCACAGGGAGCTACGAGCAGTACTTC. This codes for CASSSTPTGSYEQYF. This chain connects TRBV6-5 to TRBJ2-7, with D possibly matching TRBD1 (6 bases). V lost 4 bases and J 3 bases, leaving 16 bases between the germline ends. Germline V gene sequence: CDR1 MNHEY, CDR2 SVGAGI. The CDR3 length is 15 residues.